The following is a T cell receptor beta chain sequence with its context. The antigen it binds to is not known. Per-nucleotide qualities are absent, and no much larger clonotype sits a single base away. To estimate absolute template abundance from read counts, synthetic TCR analog templates were spiked into each PCR. TCRbeta CDR3 regions were amplified from genomic DNA with bias-controlled V and J gene primers using the immunoSEQ assay. Sequencing of rearranged TCRbeta segments was performed at approximately 20X coverage. As for the original processing: Sequencing errors were corrected by clustering and CDR3s were annotated against IMGT to assign V, D and J genes. Out-of-frame and stop-codon sequences were excluded, and only productive TCRbeta rearrangements were used in downstream analyses. To compute clonality, Shannon entropy was normalized by the log of the number of unique productive sequences and then subtracted from one. Fisher's exact test with Benjamini-Hochberg correction, at a threshold of adjusted p below 0.01, was used to find clones that differed between time points or between blood and tumor. The table comes from immuneACCESS by way of TCRdb, which keeps in-frame sequences with V and J called. Part of the clones is missing from these tables; in studies checked, under half for an unresolved V gene and the rest for unknown reasons. Clone size and the V and J calls come from that table; the DNA yielded D and trimming. Here the sample has just under 30,000 clones; 87% occur a single time. The ten most abundant clones make up roughly 3.1% of the sample.

The data derive from a study of PD-L1 blockade in urothelial cancer listed by TCRdb under 2017. Notes on the research overall: Every patient began therapy around 2014 and was given atezolizumab 1,200 mg intravenously every 3 weeks. An ECOG performance status of 0 or 1 was recorded for the patients, and 0 to 3 prior chemotherapy regimens had been received by the patients. The study was an exploratory multi-omic analysis of somatic, immune and clinical correlates of response to PD-L1 blockade with atezolizumab in urothelial cancer. About 90% of the 29 patients were males with bladder-origin urothelial cancer, and about 65% of the roughly 30 reported a prior smoking history. Whole exome sequencing and RNA sequencing of pretreatment tumors were performed alongside TCR sequencing in the same patients. TCR sequencing covered pretreatment tumor samples and matched, serially collected peripheral blood taken before and after atezolizumab treatment. Durable clinical benefit was defined as progression-free survival longer than 6 months, and TCR features were also tested against progression-free and overall survival. Blood samples were analyzed at 3 weeks after treatment start (second dose) and at 6 weeks after treatment start. Pretreatment blood TCR-seq was available for about 28 patients, at least one posttreatment blood collection was obtained for 25 or so patients, and tumor TCR-seq was available for 25 or so patients. Roughly 10 patients reached durable clinical benefit, while 20 patients did not. A median of roughly 140,000 T cells and fewer than 85,000 unique TCRs was obtained from blood samples, and a median clonality of roughly 0.08 was observed.

A cohort of roughly 30 patients with locally advanced or metastatic urothelial carcinoma, treated at Memorial Sloan Kettering on a trial protocol, was included. Peripheral blood mononuclear cells were collected pretreatment and during treatment, at between 1 and 8 total time points per patient. The Qiagen DNeasy Blood extraction kit was used to purify genomic DNA from total PBMCs and tumor samples. PBMCs were collected pretreatment and during treatment, and were isolated and stored as previously described. Trimming takes 1 base from V and 0 bases from J, and the germline ends sit 13 bases apart. Inclusive of the bounding cysteine and phenylalanine, the CDR3 is 17 residues long. Only CDR3 DNA is held: 51 bases, read in frame from base 1. For CDR1 and CDR2, the germline V gene (reference sequence) lists LNHDA and SQIVND. General study outcomes and caveats: Because the sample size was small (n ≈ 30) and many of the analyses were exploratory, the results are meant to be hypothesis-generating. A pretreatment peripheral blood TCR clonality below the median was linked to improved progression-free and overall survival. At 3 weeks after the start of treatment, tumor-associated TCR clones in peripheral blood had expanded more in patients with durable benefit (n ≈ 22, p = 0.022).

Specimen: PBMCs, collected around atezolizumab (anti-PD-L1) treatment. This receptor was obtained from a man aged 45-65 years with urothelial cancer. The chain joins TRBV19 to TRBJ1-5; 6 matching bases give a weak D call of TRBD1. Here is the DNA: TGTGCCAGTAGTATAGGGCAGGGGCCTAATAGCAATCAGCCCCAGCATTTT. This gives the protein CASSIGQGPNSNQPQHF. Reference TRBV19 and TRBJ1-5 proteins supply the regions before and after the CDR3; the full variable domain is: DGGITQSPKYLFRKEGQNVTLSCEQNLNHDAMYWYRQDPGQGLRLIYYSQIVNDFQKGDIAEGYSVSREKKESFPLTVTSAQKNPTAFYLCASSIGQGPNSNQPQHFGDGTRLSIL.